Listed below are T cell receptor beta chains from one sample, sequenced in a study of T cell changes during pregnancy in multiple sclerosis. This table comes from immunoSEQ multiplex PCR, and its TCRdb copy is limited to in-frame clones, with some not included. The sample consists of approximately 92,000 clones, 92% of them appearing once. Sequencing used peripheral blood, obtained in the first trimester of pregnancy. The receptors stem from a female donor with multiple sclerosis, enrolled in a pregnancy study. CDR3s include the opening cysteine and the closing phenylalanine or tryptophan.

CATSRDPTGADGYTF,TRBJ1-2,15,TRBV15
CASSVTPQGYTEAFF,TRBJ1-1,15,TRBV19
CASSRALNTEAFF,TRBJ1-1,13,TRBV4-3
CASSVTDSNTGELFF,TRBJ2-2,15,TRBV9
CAISQSAGETQYF,TRBJ2-5,13,TRBV10-3
CASSLTGSTDTQYF,TRBJ2-3,14,TRBV28
CASSLRQGREQYF,TRBJ2-7,13,TRBV5-1
CATSTQGRDGYTF,TRBJ1-2,13,TRBV15
CASSSGFGVGYTF,TRBJ1-2,13,TRBV11-2
CASSEAGGQETQYF,TRBJ2-5,14,TRBV6-1
CASLAGGPGEQYF,TRBJ2-7,13,TRBV10-3
CASSNSYEQYF,TRBJ2-7,11,TRBV25-1
CASSQLAGSHSTDTQYF,TRBJ2-3,17,TRBV4-1
CASSSSGASYNEQFF,TRBJ2-1,15,TRBV7-9
CASSFLGASSYNEQFF,TRBJ2-1,16,TRBV27
CASSQDLGRQTTNEKLFF,TRBJ1-4,18,TRBV4-1
CSAHTGRAFNEQFF,TRBJ2-1,14,TRBV29-1
CASSMGQARSYEQYF,TRBJ2-7,15,TRBV6-5
CASSQTSGRHLSYNEQFF,TRBJ2-1,18,TRBV5-6
CASSVELAGPNEQFF,TRBJ2-1,15,TRBV9
CASSPPPARGTDTQYF,TRBJ2-3,16,TRBV11-2
CASSLTGREVPAMRISSEKLFF,TRBJ1-4,22,TRBV7-6
CASSLRQGHYEQYF,TRBJ2-7,14,TRBV16
CASSEGHLVVYGQFF,TRBJ2-1,15,TRBV6-1
CASSLGRLMEHNEQFF,TRBJ2-1,16,TRBV21-1
CASIRDRVNTEAFF,TRBJ1-1,14,TRBV28
CAISTTGFADTQYF,TRBJ2-3,14,TRBV10-3
CASKAGAYNEQFF,TRBJ2-1,13,TRBV2
CASSSLSSANYEQYF,TRBJ2-7,15,TRBV5-5
CASSLASGNTGELFF,TRBJ2-2,15,TRBV7-2
CASSPPRGLDSYNEQFF,TRBJ2-1,17,TRBV5-6
CASSTSGELFF,TRBJ2-2,11,TRBV5-4
CASSPITGQMNTEAFF,TRBJ1-1,16,TRBV7-9